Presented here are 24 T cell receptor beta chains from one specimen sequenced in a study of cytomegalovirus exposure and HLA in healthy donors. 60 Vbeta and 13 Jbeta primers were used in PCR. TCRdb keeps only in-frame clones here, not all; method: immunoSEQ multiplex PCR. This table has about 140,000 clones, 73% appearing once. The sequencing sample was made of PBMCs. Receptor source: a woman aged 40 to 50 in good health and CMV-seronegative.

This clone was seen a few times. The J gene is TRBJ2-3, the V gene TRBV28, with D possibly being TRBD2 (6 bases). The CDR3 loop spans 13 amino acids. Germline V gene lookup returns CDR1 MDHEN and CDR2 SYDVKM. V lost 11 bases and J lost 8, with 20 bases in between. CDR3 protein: CAHRDSGLVTQYF. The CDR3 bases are TGTGCCCACCGGGACTCGGGATTAGTTACGCAGTATTTT.

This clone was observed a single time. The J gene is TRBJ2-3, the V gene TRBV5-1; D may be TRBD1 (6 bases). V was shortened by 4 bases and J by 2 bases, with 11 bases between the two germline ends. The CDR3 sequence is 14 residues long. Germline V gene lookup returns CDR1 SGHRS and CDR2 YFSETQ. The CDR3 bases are TGCGCCAGCAGCCCCGGACAGAACACAGATACGCAGTATTTT. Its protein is CASSPGQNTDTQYF.

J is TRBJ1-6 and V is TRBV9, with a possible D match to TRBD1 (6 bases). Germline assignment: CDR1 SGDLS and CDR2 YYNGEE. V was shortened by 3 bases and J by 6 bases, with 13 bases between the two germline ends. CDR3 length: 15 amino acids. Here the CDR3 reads CASSETGASNSPLHF. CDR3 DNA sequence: TGTGCCAGCAGCGAGACAGGAGCATCTAATTCACCCCTCCACTTT.

The CDR3 nucleotides read TGTGCCAGTAGCATTTTAAGCTCCTATAATTCACCCCTCCACTTT. Translation gives CASSILSSYNSPLHF. J is TRBJ1-6 and V is TRBV6-5, with D unclear. Germline V CDR1 and CDR2: MNHEY, SVGAGI. This CDR3 is built from 15 residues. Trimming cost V 9 bases and J 0 bases, with 12 bases left between them.

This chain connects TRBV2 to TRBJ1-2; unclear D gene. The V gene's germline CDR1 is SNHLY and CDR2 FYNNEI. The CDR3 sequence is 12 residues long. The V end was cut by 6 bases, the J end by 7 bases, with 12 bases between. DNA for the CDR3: TGTGCCAGCAGGGAGGGATTAGGTGGCTACACCTTC. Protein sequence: CASREGLGGYTF.

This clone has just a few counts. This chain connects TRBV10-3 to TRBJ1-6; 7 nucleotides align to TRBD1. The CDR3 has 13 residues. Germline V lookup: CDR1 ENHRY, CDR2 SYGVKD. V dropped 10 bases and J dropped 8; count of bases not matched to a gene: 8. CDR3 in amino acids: CASRKGADSPLHF. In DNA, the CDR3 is TGTGCCAGCCGAAAGGGGGCAGATTCACCCCTCCACTTT.

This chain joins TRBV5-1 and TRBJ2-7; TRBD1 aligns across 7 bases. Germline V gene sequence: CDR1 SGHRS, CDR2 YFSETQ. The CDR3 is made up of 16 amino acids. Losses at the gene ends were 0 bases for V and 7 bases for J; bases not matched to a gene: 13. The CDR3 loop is CASSLGSGQTYVEQYF. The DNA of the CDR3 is TGCGCCAGCAGCTTGGGTTCGGGACAGACCTACGTGGAGCAGTACTTC.

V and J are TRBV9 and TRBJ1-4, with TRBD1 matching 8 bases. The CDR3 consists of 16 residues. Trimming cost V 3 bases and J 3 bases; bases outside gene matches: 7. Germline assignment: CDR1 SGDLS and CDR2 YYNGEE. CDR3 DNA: TGTGCCAGCAGCGCGGGACAGGTGAGGGCTAATGAAAAACTGTTTTTT. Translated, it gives CASSAGQVRANEKLFF.

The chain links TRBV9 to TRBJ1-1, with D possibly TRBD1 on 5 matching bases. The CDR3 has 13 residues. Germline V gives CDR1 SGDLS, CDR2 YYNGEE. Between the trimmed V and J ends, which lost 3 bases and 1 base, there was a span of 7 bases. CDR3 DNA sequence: TGTGCCAGCAGCGGACAGCAGAACACTGAAGCTTTCTTT. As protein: CASSGQQNTEAFF.

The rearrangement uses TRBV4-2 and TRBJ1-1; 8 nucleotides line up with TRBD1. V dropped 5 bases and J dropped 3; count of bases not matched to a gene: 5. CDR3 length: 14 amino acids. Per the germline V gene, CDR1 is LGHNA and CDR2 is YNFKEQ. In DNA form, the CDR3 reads TGTGCCAGCAGCGTCCTGACAGGGGACACTGAAGCTTTCTTT. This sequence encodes CASSVLTGDTEAFF.

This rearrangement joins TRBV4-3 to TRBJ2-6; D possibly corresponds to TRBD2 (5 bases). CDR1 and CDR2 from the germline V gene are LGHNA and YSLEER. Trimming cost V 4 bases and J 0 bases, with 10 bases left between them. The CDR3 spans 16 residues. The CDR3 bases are TGCGCCAGCAGCCCGGGGTACTTCTCTGGGGCCAACGTCCTGACTTTC. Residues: CASSPGYFSGANVLTF.

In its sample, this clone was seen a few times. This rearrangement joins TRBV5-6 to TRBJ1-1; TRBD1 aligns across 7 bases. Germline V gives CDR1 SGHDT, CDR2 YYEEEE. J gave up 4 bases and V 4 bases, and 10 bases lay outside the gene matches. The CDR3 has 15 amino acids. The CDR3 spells CASSRQLGGGTEAFF. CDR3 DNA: TGTGCCAGCAGCCGTCAACTAGGGGGCGGCACTGAAGCTTTCTTT.

This CDR3 is CASSLRGGNEQFF. The CDR3 DNA reads as TGTGCCAGCAGCCTTCGAGGGGGCAATGAGCAGTTCTTC. V gene TRBV7-2 combines with J gene TRBJ2-1; tentatively, D is TRBD1 (6 bases). V was shortened by 5 bases and J by 6 bases, with 11 bases between the two germline ends. CDR3 length: 13 amino acids. Looked up from germline, CDR1 is SGHTA and CDR2 is FQGNSA.

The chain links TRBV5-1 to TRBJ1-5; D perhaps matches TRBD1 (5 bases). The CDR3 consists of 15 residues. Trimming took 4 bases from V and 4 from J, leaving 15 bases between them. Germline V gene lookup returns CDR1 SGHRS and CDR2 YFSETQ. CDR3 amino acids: CASSLLGQGNQPQHF. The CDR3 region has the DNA TGCGCCAGCAGCCTCCTGGGGCAGGGTAATCAGCCCCAGCATTTT.

The CDR3 loop is CASSPPQVTPEAFF. The CDR3 DNA is TGTGCCAGCAGCCCCCCACAGGTTACCCCTGAAGCTTTCTTT. The genes are TRBV7-9 and TRBJ1-1; TRBD1 is a possible D gene (5 bases). Germline values: CDR1 SEHNR, CDR2 FQNEAQ (reference sequence). V shed 5 bases and J shed 6 bases, with 16 bases lying between them. This CDR3 has 14 residues.

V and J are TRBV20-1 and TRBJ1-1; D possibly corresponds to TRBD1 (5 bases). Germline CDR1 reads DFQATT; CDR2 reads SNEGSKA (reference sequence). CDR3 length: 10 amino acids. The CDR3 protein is CSALTAEAFF. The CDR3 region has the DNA TGCAGCGCTCTGACAGCTGAAGCTTTCTTT.

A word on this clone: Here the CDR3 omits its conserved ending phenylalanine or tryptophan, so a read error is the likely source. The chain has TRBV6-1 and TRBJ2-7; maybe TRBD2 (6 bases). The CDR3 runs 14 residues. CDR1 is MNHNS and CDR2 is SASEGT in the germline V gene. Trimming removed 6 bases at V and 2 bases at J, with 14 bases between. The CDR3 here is CASRFRLGPYEQYL. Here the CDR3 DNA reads TGTGCCAGCAGATTTCGACTAGGTCCCTACGAGCAGTACCTC.

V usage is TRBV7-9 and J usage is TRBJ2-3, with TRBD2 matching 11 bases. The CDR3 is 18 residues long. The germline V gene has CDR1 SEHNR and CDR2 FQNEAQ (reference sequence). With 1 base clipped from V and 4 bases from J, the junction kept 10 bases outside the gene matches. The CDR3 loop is CASSLGPLAGGLADTQYF. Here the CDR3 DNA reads TGTGCCAGCAGCTTAGGCCCCTTAGCGGGGGGGCTCGCAGATACGCAGTATTTT.

The CDR3 spells CASRRTGYTGELFF. CDR3 coding DNA: TGTGCCAGCAGAAGGACAGGGTACACCGGGGAGCTGTTTTTT. The V and J genes are TRBV27 and TRBJ2-2, with 8 bases lining up with TRBD1. The trim removed 6 bases at V and 3 bases at J, leaving 3 bases unmatched. Germline CDR1 and CDR2: MNHEY and SMNVEV (reference sequence). This CDR3 is built from 14 residues.

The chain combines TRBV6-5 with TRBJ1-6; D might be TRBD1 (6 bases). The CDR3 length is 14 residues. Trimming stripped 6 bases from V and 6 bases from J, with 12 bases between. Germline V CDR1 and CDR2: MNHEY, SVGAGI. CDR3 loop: CASRQGIPNSPLHF. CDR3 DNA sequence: TGTGCCAGCAGACAGGGAATCCCTAATTCACCCCTCCACTTT.

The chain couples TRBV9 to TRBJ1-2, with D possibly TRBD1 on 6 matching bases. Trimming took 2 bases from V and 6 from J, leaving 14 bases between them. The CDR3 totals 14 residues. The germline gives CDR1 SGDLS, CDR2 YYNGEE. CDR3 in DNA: TGTGCCAGCAGCGTGTGGGACAATCCCAATGGCTACACCTTC. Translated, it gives CASSVWDNPNGYTF. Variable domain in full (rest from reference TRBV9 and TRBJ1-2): DSGVTQTPKHLITATGQRVTLRCSPRSGDLSVYWYQQSLDQGLQFLIQYYNGEERAKGNILERFSAQQFPDLHSELNLSSLELGDSALYFCASSVWDNPNGYTFGSGTRLTVV.

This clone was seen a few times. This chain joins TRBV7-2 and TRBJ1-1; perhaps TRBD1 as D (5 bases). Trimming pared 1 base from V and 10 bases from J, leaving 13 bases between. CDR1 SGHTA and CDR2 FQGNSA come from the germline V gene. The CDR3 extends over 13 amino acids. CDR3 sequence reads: CASSLEARGAAFF. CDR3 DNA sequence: TGTGCCAGCAGCTTAGAGGCTCGTGGGGCAGCTTTCTTT. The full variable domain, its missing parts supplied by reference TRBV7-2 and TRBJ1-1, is GAGVSQSPSNKVTEKGKDVELRCDPISGHTALYWYRQSLGQGLEFLIYFQGNSAPDKSGLPSDRFSAERTGGSVSTLTIQRTQQEDSAVYLCASSLEARGAAFFGQGTRLTVV.

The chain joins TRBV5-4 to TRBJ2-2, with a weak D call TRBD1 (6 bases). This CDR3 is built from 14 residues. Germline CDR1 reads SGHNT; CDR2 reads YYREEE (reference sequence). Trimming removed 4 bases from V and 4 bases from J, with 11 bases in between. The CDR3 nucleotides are TGTGCCAGCAGCCCCGGGACATTCACCGGGGAGCTGTTTTTT. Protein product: CASSPGTFTGELFF.

This CDR3 is CASSQVGGGQPQHF. CDR3 DNA: TGCGCCAGCAGCCAAGTAGGGGGGGGTCAGCCCCAGCATTTT. This chain joins TRBV4-3 and TRBJ1-5, with D possibly matching TRBD1 (6 bases). The CDR3 consists of 14 residues. The germline V and J ends were trimmed by 1 base and 6 bases, with 10 bases remaining between them. CDR1 is LGHNA and CDR2 is YSLEER in the germline V gene.